The T cell receptor (beta chain) described here comes from a study of blood T cell repertoires in COVID-19. Study at large: The United States, Italy and Spain were the sources of the acute and convalescent COVID-19 samples. T cells, B-cell-depleted T cells, or PBMCs supplied cDNA or gDNA.

Measured with immunoSEQ multiplex PCR; TCRdb has only the in-frame clones, and not every one. Seen here are 68,000 or so clones, 75% to 90% observed once, and the top ten hold over 7.5%. This CDR3 comprises 15 residues. J gave up 5 bases and V 2 bases, and 4 bases lay outside the gene matches. Germline V gives CDR1 SGHRS, CDR2 YFSETQ. This TCR was sampled from a man aged 25 to 40 with acute or convalescent COVID-19. The chain uses TRBV5-1 and TRBJ2-3, with 11 nucleotides matching TRBD2. The sample was peripheral blood. As DNA, the CDR3 is TGCGCCAGCAGCTTAATAGCGGGAGGGGGAGATACGCAGTATTTT. Its translation: CASSLIAGGGDTQYF. Full variable domain (rest looked up from reference TRBV5-1 and TRBJ2-3): KAGVTQTPRYLIKTRGQQVTLSCSPISGHRSVSWYQQTPGQGLQFLFEYFSETQRNKGNFPGRFSGRQFSNSRSEMNVSTLELGDSALYLCASSLIAGGGDTQYFGPGTRLTVL.